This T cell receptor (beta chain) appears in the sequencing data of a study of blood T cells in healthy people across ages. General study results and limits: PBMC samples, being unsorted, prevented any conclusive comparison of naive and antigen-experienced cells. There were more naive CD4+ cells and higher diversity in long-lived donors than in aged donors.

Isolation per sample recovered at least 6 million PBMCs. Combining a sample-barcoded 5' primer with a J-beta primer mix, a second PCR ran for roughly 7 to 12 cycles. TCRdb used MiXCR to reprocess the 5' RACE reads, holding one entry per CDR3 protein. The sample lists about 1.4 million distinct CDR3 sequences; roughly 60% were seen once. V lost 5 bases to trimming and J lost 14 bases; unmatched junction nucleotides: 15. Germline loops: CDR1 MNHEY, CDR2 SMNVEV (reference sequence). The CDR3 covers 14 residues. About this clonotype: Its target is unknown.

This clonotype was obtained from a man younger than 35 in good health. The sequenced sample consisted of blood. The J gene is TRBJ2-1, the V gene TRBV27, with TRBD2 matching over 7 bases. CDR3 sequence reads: CASSPLFSGGGEFF. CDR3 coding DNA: TGTGCCAGCAGTCCCCTCTTCTCCGGCGGGGGAGAGTTCTTC.